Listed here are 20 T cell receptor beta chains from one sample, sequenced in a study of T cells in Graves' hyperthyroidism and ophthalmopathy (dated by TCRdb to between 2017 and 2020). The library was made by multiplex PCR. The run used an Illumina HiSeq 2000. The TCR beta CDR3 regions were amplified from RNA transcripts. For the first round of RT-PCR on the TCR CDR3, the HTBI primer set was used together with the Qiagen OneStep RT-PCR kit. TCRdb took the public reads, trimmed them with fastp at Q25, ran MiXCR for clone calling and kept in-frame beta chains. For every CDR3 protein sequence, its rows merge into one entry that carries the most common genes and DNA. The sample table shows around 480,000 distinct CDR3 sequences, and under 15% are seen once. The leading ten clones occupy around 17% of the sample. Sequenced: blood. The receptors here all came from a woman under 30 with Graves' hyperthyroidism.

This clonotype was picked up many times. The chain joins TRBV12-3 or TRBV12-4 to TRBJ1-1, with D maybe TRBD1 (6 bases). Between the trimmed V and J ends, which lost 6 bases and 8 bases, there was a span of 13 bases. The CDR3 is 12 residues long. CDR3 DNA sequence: TGTGCCAGCAGGCGGGACATCCTAGAAGCTTTCTTT. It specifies CASRRDILEAFF.

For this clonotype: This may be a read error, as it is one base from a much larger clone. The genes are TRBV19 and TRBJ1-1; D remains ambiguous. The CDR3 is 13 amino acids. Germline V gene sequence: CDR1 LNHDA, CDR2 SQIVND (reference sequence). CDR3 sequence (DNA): TGTGCCAGTAGTATAGGTCATAACACTGAAGCTCTCTTT. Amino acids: CASSIGHNTEALF.

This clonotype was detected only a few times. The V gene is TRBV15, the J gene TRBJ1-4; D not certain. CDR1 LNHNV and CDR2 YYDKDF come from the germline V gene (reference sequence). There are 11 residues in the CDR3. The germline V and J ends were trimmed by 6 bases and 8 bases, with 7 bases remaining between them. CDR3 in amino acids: CATRIGEKLFF. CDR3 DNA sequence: TGTGCCACCAGAATTGGGGAAAAACTGTTTTTT.

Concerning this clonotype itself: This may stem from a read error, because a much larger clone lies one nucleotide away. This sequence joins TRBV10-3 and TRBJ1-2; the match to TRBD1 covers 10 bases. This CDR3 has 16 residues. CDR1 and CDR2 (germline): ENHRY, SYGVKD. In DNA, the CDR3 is TGTGCCATCAGCGGGCATCGACAGGGGGCTAACTGTGGCTACACCTTC. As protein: CAISGHRQGANCGYTF.

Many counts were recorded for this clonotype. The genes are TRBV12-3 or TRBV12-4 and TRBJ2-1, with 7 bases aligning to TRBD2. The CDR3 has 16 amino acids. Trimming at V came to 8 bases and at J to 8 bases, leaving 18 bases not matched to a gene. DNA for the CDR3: TGTGCCAGCGTTCCTTCTGGCGGGAGATTAGGCGATGAGCAGTTCTTC. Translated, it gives CASVPSGGRLGDEQFF.

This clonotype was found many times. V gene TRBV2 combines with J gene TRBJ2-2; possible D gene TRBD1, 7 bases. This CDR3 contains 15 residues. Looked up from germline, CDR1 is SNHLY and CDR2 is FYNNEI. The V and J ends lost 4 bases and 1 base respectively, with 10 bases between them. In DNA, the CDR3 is TGTGCCAGCAGTGGACAGGGAGGGAACACCGGGGAGCTGTTTTTT. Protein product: CASSGQGGNTGELFF.

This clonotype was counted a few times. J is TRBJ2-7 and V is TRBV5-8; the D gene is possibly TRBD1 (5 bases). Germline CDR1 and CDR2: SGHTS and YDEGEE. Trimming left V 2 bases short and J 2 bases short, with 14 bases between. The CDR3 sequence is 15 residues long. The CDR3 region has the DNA TGTGCCAGCAGCTTAGGGGCAGGATTAACCTACGAGCAGTACGTC. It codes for CASSLGAGLTYEQYV.

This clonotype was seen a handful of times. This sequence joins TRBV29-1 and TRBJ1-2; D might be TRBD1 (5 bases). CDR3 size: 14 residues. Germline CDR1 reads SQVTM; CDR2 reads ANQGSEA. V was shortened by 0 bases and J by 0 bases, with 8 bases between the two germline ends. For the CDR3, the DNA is TGCAGCGTTGAAGATCTAGGGGCTAACTATGGCTACACCTTC. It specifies CSVEDLGANYGYTF.

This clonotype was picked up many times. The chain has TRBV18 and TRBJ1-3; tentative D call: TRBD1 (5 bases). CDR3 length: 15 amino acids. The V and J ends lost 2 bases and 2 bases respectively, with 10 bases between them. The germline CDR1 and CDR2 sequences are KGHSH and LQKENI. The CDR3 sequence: CASSPTGGPGNTIYF. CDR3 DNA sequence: TGTGCCAGCTCACCAACAGGAGGCCCTGGAAACACCATATATTTT.

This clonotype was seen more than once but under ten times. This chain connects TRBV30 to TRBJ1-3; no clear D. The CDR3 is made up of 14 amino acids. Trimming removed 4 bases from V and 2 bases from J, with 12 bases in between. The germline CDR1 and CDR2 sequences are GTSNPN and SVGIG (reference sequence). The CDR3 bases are TGTGCCTGGACTCGGACGGGAACTGGAAACACCATATATTTT. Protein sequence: CAWTRTGTGNTIYF. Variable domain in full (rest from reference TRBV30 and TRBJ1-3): SQTIHQWPATLVQPVGSPLSLECTVEGTSNPNLYWYRQAAGRGLQLLFYSVGIGQISSEVPQNLSASRPQDRQFILSSKKLLLSDSGFYLCAWTRTGTGNTIYFGEGSWLTVV.

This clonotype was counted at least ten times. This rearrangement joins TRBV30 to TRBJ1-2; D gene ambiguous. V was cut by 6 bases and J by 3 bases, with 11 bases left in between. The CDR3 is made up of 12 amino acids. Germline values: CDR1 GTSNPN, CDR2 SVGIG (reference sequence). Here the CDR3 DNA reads TGTGCCTGTCCTAGGGCTTACTATGGCTACACCTTC. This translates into CACPRAYYGYTF.

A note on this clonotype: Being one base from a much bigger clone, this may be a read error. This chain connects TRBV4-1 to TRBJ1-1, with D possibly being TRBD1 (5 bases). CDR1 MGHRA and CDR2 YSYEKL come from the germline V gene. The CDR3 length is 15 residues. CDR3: CASSQDGTVNTGAFF. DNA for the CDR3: TGCGCCAGCAGCCAAGACGGGACGGTGAACACTGGAGCTTTCTTT.

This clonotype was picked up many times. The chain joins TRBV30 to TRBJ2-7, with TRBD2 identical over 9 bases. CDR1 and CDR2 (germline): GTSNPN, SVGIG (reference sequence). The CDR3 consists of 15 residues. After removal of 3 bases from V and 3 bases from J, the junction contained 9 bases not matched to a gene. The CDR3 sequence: CAWSIASGNGYEQYF. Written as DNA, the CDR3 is TGTGCCTGGAGCATTGCTAGCGGGAACGGCTACGAGCAGTACTTC.

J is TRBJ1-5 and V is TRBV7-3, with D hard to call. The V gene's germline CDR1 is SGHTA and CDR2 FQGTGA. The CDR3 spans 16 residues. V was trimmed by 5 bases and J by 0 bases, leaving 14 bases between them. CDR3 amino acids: CASSPRWYDSNQPQHF. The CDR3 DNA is TGTGCCAGCAGCCCCCGCTGGTACGATAGCAATCAGCCCCAGCATTTT.

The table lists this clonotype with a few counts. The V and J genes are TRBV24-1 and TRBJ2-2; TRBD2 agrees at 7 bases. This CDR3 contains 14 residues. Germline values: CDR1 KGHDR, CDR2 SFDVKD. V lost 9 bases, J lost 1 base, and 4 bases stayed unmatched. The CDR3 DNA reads TGTGCCACCCAGGAGCGGGGGAACACCGGGGAGCTGTTTTTT. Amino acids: CATQERGNTGELFF.

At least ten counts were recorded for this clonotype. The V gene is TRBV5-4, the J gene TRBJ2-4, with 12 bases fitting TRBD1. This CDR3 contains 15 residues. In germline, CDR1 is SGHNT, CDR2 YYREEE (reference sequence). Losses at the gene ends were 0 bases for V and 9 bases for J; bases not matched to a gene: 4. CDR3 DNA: TGTGCCAGCAGCTTGGCGGGACAGGGGGCAGGCATTCAGTACTTC. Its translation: CASSLAGQGAGIQYF.

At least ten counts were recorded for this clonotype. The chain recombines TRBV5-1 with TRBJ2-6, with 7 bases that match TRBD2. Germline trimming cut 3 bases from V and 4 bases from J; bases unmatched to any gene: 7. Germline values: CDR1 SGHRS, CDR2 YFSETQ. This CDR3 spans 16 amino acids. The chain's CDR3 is CASSWQREPGANVLTF. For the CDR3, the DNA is TGCGCCAGCAGCTGGCAGCGGGAACCCGGGGCCAACGTCCTGACTTTC.

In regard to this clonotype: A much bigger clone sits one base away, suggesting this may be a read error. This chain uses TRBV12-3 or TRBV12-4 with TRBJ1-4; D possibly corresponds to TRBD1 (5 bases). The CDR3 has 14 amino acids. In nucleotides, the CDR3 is TGTGCCAGCAGTTTTAGGACAACTAATGGAAAACTGTTTTTT. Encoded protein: CASSFRTTNGKLFF.

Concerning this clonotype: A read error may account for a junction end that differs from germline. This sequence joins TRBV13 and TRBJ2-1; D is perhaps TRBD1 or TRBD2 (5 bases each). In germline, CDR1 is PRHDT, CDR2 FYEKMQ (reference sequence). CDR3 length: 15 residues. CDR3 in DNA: TGTGCCAGCAGCCCCCGACAGACGGGGCACAATGAGCTGTTCTTC. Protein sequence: CASSPRQTGHNELFF.

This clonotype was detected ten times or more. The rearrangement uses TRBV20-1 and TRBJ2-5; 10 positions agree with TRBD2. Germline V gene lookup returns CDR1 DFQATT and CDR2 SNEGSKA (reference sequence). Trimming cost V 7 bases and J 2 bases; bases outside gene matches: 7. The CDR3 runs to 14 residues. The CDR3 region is CSGIAGGLQETQYF. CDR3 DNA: TGCAGTGGTATAGCGGGAGGCTTGCAAGAGACCCAGTACTTC.